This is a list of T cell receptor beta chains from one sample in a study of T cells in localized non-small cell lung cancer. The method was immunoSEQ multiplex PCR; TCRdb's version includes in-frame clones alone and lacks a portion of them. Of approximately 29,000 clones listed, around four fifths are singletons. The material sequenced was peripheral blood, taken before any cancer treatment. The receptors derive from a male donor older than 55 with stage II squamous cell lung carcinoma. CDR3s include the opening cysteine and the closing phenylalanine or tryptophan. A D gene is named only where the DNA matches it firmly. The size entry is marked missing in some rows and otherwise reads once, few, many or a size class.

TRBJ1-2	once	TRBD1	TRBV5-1	TGCGCCAGCAGCTTGCAGGGGGGGCCCTATGGCTACACCTTC	CASSLQGGPYGYTF
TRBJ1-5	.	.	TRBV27	TGTGCCAGCAGTTGGGGTACGGGCAATCAGCCCCAGCATTTT	CASSWGTGNQPQHF
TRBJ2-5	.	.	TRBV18	TGTGCCAGCTCTCCCGGGACGGAAGAGACCCAGTACTTC	CASSPGTEETQYF
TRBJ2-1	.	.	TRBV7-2	TGTGCCAGCAGCTTAGTGGAGGGGCGTGAGCAGTTCTTC	CASSLVEGREQFF
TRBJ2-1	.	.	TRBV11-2	TGTGCCAGCAGCTTAGATCTAGAGGGCGGGTCCTACAATGAGCAGTTCTTC	CASSLDLEGGSYNEQFF
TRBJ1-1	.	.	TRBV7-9	TGTGCCAGCAGCTCCTCCATGAACACTGAAGCTTTCTTT	CASSSSMNTEAFF
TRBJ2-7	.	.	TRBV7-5	TGTGCCAGAAGCTTAAACCCGAAGAAGACAGGGGACGGCTACGAGCAGTACTTC	CARSLNPKKTGDGYEQYF
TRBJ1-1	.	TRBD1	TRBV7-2	TGTGCCAGCAGCCAACAGGGGGGGAACACTGAAGCTTTCTTT	CASSQQGGNTEAFF
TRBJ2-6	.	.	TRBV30	TGTGCCTGGAGTTCTGGGGCCAACGTCCTGACTTTC	CAWSSGANVLTF
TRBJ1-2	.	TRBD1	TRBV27	TGTGCCAGCGGGGACAGGAACTCGGGGGGCTACACCTTC	CASGDRNSGGYTF
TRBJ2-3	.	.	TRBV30	TGTGCCTGGAGTGAATCACTCAGGGATACGCAGTATTTT	CAWSESLRDTQYF
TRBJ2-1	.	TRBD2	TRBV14	TGTGCCAGCAGCCCGCGGGGGGGCCTTCCCTCCTTAGGGGCGCTTAATGAGCAGTTCTTC	CASSPRGGLPSLGALNEQFF
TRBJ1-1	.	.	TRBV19	TGTGCCAGTATGGCGGGGCCGGGGAACACTGAAGCTTTCTTT	CASMAGPGNTEAFF
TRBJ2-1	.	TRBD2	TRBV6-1	TGTGCCAGCAGTGAACCTACTAGCGGGAGGAGTAGGAATGAGCAGTTCTTC	CASSEPTSGRSRNEQFF
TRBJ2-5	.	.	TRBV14	TGTGCCAGCAGCCAAGAACTAGGGACCCAAGAGACCCAGTACTTC	CASSQELGTQETQYF
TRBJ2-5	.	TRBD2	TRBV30	TGTGCTTGGATAGCGGGAGGACAAGAGACCCAGTACTTC	CAWIAGGQETQYF
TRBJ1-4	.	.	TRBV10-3	TGTGCCATCAGTGAGTCGGGTGAAAAACTGTTTTTT	CAISESGEKLFF
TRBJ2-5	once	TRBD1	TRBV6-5	TGTGCCAGCAGTTACTCTGGGACAGGGACTGTGACCCAGTACTTC	CASSYSGTGTVTQYF
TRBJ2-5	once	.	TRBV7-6	TGTGCCAGCAGCTTATCCGGACATTTCCAAGAGACCCAGTACTTC	CASSLSGHFQETQYF
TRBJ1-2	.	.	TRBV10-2	TGCGCCAGCAGTGAGTCGCCAGGGGCTGGCTACACCTTC	CASSESPGAGYTF
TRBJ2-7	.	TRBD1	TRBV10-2	TGCGCCAGCAGTGATCGGACAGGAAGCTCCTACGAGCAGTACTTC	CASSDRTGSSYEQYF
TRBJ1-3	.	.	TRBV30	TGTGCCTGGGTACACTACTCTGGAAACACCATATATTTT	CAWVHYSGNTIYF
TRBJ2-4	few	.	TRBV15	TGTGCCACCAGCGGACGGGACTCCAAAAACATTCAGTACTTC	CATSGRDSKNIQYF
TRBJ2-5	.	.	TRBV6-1	TGTGCCAGCATCCCCCGGGGGTTGAAGACCCAGTACTTC	CASIPRGLKTQYF
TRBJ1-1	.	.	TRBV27	TGTGCCAGCAGTTTATCGGGGACCGCCTACACTGAAGCTTTCTTT	CASSLSGTAYTEAFF
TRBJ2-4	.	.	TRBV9	TGTGCCAGCAGCGAGGGGACGGGAAACATTCAGTACTTC	CASSEGTGNIQYF
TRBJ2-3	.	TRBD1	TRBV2	TGTGCCAGCAGTGAATTAGGGACAGGCGGGGATACGCAGTATTTT	CASSELGTGGDTQYF
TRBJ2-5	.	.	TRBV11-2	TGTGCCAGCAGCCCCGAGTCCTCACGGCAAGAGACCCAGTACTTC	CASSPESSRQETQYF
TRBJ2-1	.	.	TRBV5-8	TGTGCCAGCGGCGCTGACAGTCGCTCCTACAATGAGCAGTTCTTC	CASGADSRSYNEQFF
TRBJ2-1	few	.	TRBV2	TGTGCCAGCAGTGAAAGGTCCCAGGCCTACAATGAGCAGTTCTTC	CASSERSQAYNEQFF
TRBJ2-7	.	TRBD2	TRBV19	TGTGCCACAACGACTAGCGGGAGAGGTGAGCAGTACTTC	CATTTSGRGEQYF
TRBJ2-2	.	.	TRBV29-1	TGCAGCGTATTAGGGAACACCGGGGAGCTGTTTTTT	CSVLGNTGELFF
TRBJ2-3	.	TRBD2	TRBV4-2	TGTGCCAGCAGCCCCCTTGATGGCGGGGGGGTAACAGATACGCAGTATTTT	CASSPLDGGGVTDTQYF
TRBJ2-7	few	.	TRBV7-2	TGTGCCAGCAGCTTAGTCGGGGGATACGAGCAGTACTTC	CASSLVGGYEQYF
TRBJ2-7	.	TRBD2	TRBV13	TGTGCCAGCAGCCCGGGAGGATACTACGAGCAGTACTTC	CASSPGGYYEQYF
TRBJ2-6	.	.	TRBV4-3	TGCGCCAGCAGCGAGTTACTAACGTCACAAAGTCGGGCCAACGTCCTGACTTTC	CASSELLTSQSRANVLTF
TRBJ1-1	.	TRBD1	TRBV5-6	TGTGCCAGCAGCTTGGTACGACAGGGGGCCACTGAAGCTTTCTTT	CASSLVRQGATEAFF
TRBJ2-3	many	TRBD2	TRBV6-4	TGTGCCAGCAGTGACTCGGATGCGGGGGGCGCAGATACGCAGTATTTT	CASSDSDAGGADTQYF
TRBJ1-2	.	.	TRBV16	TGTGCCAGCAGCCAATCCCCGGAGGGTAACTATGGCTACACCTTC	CASSQSPEGNYGYTF
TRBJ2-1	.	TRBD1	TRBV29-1	TGCAGCGTTGAAGATCGCAGGGTGACAGGGCCAGATGAGCAGTTCTTC	CSVEDRRVTGPDEQFF
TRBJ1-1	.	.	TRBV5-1	TGCGCCAGCAGCTTGGGCTGGACAGCAGTTAACACTGAAGCTTTCTTT	CASSLGWTAVNTEAFF
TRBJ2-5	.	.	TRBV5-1	TGCGCCAGCAGCTTGATTGCCCAAGAGACCCAGTACTTC	CASSLIAQETQYF
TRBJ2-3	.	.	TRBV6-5	TGTGCCAGCAGTTACGCGGGCACAGATACGCAGTATTTT	CASSYAGTDTQYF
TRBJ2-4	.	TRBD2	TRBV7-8	TGTGCCAGCAGCTTGAAGACTAGCGGGCCGAAAAACATTCAGTACTTC	CASSLKTSGPKNIQYF
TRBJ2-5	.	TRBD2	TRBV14	TGTGCCAGCAGCCAAGATCTACTAGCGGGAGTGTCTGAGACCCAGTACTTC	CASSQDLLAGVSETQYF
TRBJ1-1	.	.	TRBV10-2	TGCGCCAGCAGTGAGTCCGGGAGGGGGGACACTGAAGCTTTCTTT	CASSESGRGDTEAFF
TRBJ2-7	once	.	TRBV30	TGTGCCCGTGGGGCGGCGGGAAACTCCTACGAGCAGTACTTC	CARGAAGNSYEQYF
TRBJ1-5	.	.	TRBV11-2	TGTGCCAGCAGCTTGAATCAGGCCTCCCAGCCCCAGCATTTT	CASSLNQASQPQHF
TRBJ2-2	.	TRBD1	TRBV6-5	TGTGCCAGCAGGACAGGGTTAACCGGGGAGCTGTTTTTT	CASRTGLTGELFF
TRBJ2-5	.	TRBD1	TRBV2	TGTGCCAGCAGTGCCGGGACAGGAAAAGACTTC	CASSAGTGKDF